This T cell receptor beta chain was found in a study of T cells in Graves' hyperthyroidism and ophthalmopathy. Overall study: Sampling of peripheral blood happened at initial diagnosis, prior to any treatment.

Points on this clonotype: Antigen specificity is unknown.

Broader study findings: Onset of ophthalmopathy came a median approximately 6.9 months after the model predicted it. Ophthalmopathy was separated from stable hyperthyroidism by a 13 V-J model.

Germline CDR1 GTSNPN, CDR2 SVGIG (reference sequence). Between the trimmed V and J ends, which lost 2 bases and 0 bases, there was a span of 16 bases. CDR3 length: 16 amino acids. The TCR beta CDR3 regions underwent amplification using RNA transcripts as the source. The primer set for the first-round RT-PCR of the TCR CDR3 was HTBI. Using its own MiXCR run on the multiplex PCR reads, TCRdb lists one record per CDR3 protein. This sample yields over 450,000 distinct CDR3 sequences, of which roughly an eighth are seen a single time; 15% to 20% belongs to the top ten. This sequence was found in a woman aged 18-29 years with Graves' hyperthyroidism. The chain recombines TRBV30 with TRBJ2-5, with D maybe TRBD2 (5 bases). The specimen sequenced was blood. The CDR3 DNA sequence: TGTGCCTGGAGTCCACTTTCCGGGGTAGACCAAGAGACCCAGTACTTC. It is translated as CAWSPLSGVDQETQYF.